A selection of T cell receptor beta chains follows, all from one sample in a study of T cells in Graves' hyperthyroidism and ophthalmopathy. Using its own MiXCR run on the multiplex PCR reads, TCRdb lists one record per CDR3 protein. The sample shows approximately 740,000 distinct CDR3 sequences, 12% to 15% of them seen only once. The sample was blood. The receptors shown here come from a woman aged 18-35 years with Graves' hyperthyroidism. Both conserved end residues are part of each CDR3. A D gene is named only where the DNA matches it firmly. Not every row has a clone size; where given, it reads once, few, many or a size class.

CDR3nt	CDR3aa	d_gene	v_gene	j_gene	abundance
TGCAGTGCCCAGCTCCCGAGCTCCTACAATGAGCAGTTCTTC	CSAQLPSSYNEQFF	NA	TRBV20-1	TRBJ2-1	NA
TGTGCCACCCGGACAGAGCTAGCGGGAGAACCCTACGAGCAGTACTTC	CATRTELAGEPYEQYF	TRBD2	TRBV6-2/TRBV6-3	TRBJ2-7	few
TGTGCCAGCAGCGTAGGCGGCCCCAGCCCGGCAGCTTTCTTT	CASSVGGPSPAAFF	NA	TRBV9	TRBJ1-1	NA
TGTGCCAGCAGCGAGGGGGGTATAGACCCTGAAGCTTTCTTT	CASSEGGIDPEAFF	NA	TRBV9	TRBJ1-1	few
TGTGCCAGCAGTCTAATCCGGTCCAATGACGAGCAGTACTTC	CASSLIRSNDEQYF	NA	TRBV2	TRBJ2-7	few
TGCAGTGCTACCAAGACAGGGGATACTGAAGCTTTCTTT	CSATKTGDTEAFF	TRBD1	TRBV20-1	TRBJ1-1	NA
TGTGCCAGCAGTTTACTGGGACTAGCGGGAGTGGGGCACAATGAGCAGTTCTTC	CASSLLGLAGVGHNEQFF	TRBD2	TRBV28	TRBJ2-1	many
TGTGCCAGCAGCTCCCCCCCAGTTGGCACTGAAGCTTTCTTT	CASSSPPVGTEAFF	NA	TRBV7-2	TRBJ1-1	many
TGCGCCAGCAGCTCTGATGTAAGCTCCTACGAGCAGTACTTC	CASSSDVSSYEQYF	NA	TRBV5-1	TRBJ2-7	few
TGTGCCAGCAGCTTGTTCGCGGGAAGCTCCTACAATGAGCAGTTCTTC	CASSLFAGSSYNEQFF	NA	TRBV5-4	TRBJ2-1	many
TGTGCCAGTAGTTGGGTCGGGGGAATGGGCACCGGGGAGCTGTTTTTT	CASSWVGGMGTGELFF	NA	TRBV19	TRBJ2-2	NA
TGTGCCAGCAGTTTTGGACACCTCTACAATGAGCAGTTCTTC	CASSFGHLYNEQFF	NA	TRBV6-2/TRBV6-3	TRBJ2-1	NA
TGTGCCAGCAGCTTAGGGACTAGCGTCCAAGAGACCCAGTACTTC	CASSLGTSVQETQYF	TRBD2	TRBV11-2	TRBJ2-5	NA
TGTGCCAGCAGTGCCAGGGTAGGAGGCTACACCTTC	CASSARVGGYTF	NA	TRBV25-1	TRBJ1-2	NA
TGTGCCACCAGTGATTTGCAGGGCTACGAGCAGTACTTC	CATSDLQGYEQYF	NA	TRBV24-1	TRBJ2-7	many
TGTGCCAGCAGCCCGACTAGCCTCTCCTACGAGCAGTACTTC	CASSPTSLSYEQYF	TRBD2	TRBV28	TRBJ2-7	NA
TGTGCCAGCAGTTACTGGGTTAGCGGGATGGCCGGGGAGCTGTTTTTT	CASSYWVSGMAGELFF	TRBD2	TRBV6-2/TRBV6-3	TRBJ2-2	many
TGTGCCAGCAGCTTACAGTCGGGAGGCACAGATACGCAGTATTTT	CASSLQSGGTDTQYF	NA	TRBV7-3	TRBJ2-3	few
TGTGCCAGCAGTGACCAGGGGATTTCACCCCTCCACTTT	CASSDQGISPLHF	NA	TRBV2	TRBJ1-6	many
TGTGCCAGCAGCCAAGAGATAGCAGGGCTAGGTCAGCCCCAGCATTTT	CASSQEIAGLGQPQHF	NA	TRBV4-2	TRBJ1-5	few
TGTGCCAGCAGTACGAAGACAGGGAGGTCCTACGAGCAGTACTTC	CASSTKTGRSYEQYF	NA	TRBV6-2/TRBV6-3	TRBJ2-7	few
TGTGCCAGCACCGCTAGCGGGAGAGAGACCCAGTACTTC	CASTASGRETQYF	TRBD2	TRBV6-1	TRBJ2-5	NA
TGTGCCAGCATGGGGACTAGCGGGATCTACAATGAGCAGTTCTTC	CASMGTSGIYNEQFF	TRBD2	TRBV7-9	TRBJ2-1	many
TGTGCCAGCAGCCAAGATAAGATAGCGGGTAGTCATGAGCAGTTCTTC	CASSQDKIAGSHEQFF	TRBD2	TRBV3-1	TRBJ2-1	many
TGTGCCTGTCGACTAGCGCCTTACTACGAGCAGTACTTC	CACRLAPYYEQYF	TRBD2	TRBV30	TRBJ2-7	many
TGTGCCAGCAGCTACCTCGGGTATGGCTACACCTTC	CASSYLGYGYTF	NA	TRBV7-2	TRBJ1-2	few
TGTGCCAGCCAAAAGTCGGGGGGCGCAGATACGCAGTATTTT	CASQKSGGADTQYF	NA	TRBV2	TRBJ2-3	many
TGTGCCACCAGTGATTTGGACAGGGGCACCGGGGAGCTGTTTTTT	CATSDLDRGTGELFF	TRBD1	TRBV24-1	TRBJ2-2	NA
TGCGCCAGCAGCTTGGGCGATTACTCCTACAATGAGCAGTTCTTC	CASSLGDYSYNEQFF	NA	TRBV5-1	TRBJ2-1	many
TGTGCCAGCAGCCAAAAAAGCGGCCCGCGGGACGAGCAGTACTTC	CASSQKSGPRDEQYF	NA	TRBV14	TRBJ2-7	NA
TGTGCCAGCAGCTTAGTTTTCGGGACAGGGGGATTTGTGTATGAGCAGTTCTTC	CASSLVFGTGGFVYEQFF	TRBD1	TRBV11-3	TRBJ2-1	many
TGCAGCGCTACGTCCGCTGAAGCTTTCTTT	CSATSAEAFF	NA	TRBV29-1	TRBJ1-1	NA
TGTGCCAGCAGGAGGACAGGGGACTCCTACAATGAGCAGTTCTTC	CASRRTGDSYNEQFF	TRBD1	TRBV2	TRBJ2-1	few
TGTGCCAGCAACCGGGTGGGACAGGGGGTTTTCGGCACTGAAGCTTTCTTT	CASNRVGQGVFGTEAFF	TRBD1	TRBV28	TRBJ1-1	many
TGCAGTGCTAGAGTAGCGGGAGTAGCCGAGCAGTACTTC	CSARVAGVAEQYF	TRBD2	TRBV20-1	TRBJ2-7	many
TGTGCCAGCAGCTTCCGGGACAGGGGGCGCGGTGAGCAGTTCTTC	CASSFRDRGRGEQFF	TRBD1	TRBV5-4	TRBJ2-1	few
TGTGCCAGCAGTTACTCGATGCAGGGGGCTATCTATGAGCAGTTCTTC	CASSYSMQGAIYEQFF	TRBD1	TRBV6-6	TRBJ2-1	NA
TGTGCCAGCAGCCCTGGGACTAGCGGGACCCAGTACTTC	CASSPGTSGTQYF	TRBD2	TRBV14	TRBJ2-5	few
TGCAGTGCTCCGACAGGGCATAGCTCCTATAATTCACCCCTCCACTTT	CSAPTGHSSYNSPLHF	TRBD1	TRBV20-1	TRBJ1-6	few
TGTGCCAGCAGTTTAGGGGTGGGCAGACGCTATAATTCACCCCTCCACTTT	CASSLGVGRRYNSPLHF	NA	TRBV27	TRBJ1-6	NA
TGCGCCAGCAGCCGGGGGGACAGGAACTCCTACAATGAGCAGTTCTTC	CASSRGDRNSYNEQFF	NA	TRBV5-1	TRBJ2-1	NA
TGTGCCAGCAGCCGGGGACTAGTTGGGCGTAACTCTGGGGCCAACGTCCTGACTTTC	CASSRGLVGRNSGANVLTF	TRBD2	TRBV7-3	TRBJ2-6	NA
TGTGCCAGCAGCTTAGAGGGGTTCGGGGTGAACACTGAAGCTTTCTTT	CASSLEGFGVNTEAFF	NA	TRBV7-9	TRBJ1-1	many
TGTGCCAGCAGTTTAACTGTGGGCGGGGAGCTGTTTTTT	CASSLTVGGELFF	NA	TRBV12-3/TRBV12-4	TRBJ2-2	many
TGTGCCATCAGTGCTACCGGGACAGGGGCCCGCGACAACTATGGCTACACCTTC	CAISATGTGARDNYGYTF	TRBD1	TRBV10-3	TRBJ1-2	NA
TGCAGTGCTAGAGTAACAGGGTGGAGCACAGATACGCAGTATTTT	CSARVTGWSTDTQYF	NA	TRBV20-1	TRBJ2-3	many
TGTGCCAGCAGCCAGTTACGAGGGGTGAACACTGAAGCTTTCTTT	CASSQLRGVNTEAFF	NA	TRBV14	TRBJ1-1	NA
TGTGCCACCAGTGATCGGGACGGCAAGAACACTGAAGCTTTCTTT	CATSDRDGKNTEAFF	NA	TRBV24-1	TRBJ1-1	few
TGTGCCAGCAGCTTAGGGAGACAGGGGGCAAAACGTGGCTACACCTTC	CASSLGRQGAKRGYTF	TRBD1	TRBV7-2	TRBJ1-2	many
TGTGCCAGCAGCTTAAGCCCCGGGACAGGGGTCATTCAGTACTTC	CASSLSPGTGVIQYF	TRBD1	TRBV7-2	TRBJ2-4	NA
TGTGCCAGCAGTTGGCATAGAGGAGGAGGCCAAGAGACCCAGTACTTC	CASSWHRGGGQETQYF	NA	TRBV6-2/TRBV6-3	TRBJ2-5	many
TGTGCCAGCAGTAGACAGCCCCAGCATTTT	CASSRQPQHF	NA	TRBV28	TRBJ1-5	few